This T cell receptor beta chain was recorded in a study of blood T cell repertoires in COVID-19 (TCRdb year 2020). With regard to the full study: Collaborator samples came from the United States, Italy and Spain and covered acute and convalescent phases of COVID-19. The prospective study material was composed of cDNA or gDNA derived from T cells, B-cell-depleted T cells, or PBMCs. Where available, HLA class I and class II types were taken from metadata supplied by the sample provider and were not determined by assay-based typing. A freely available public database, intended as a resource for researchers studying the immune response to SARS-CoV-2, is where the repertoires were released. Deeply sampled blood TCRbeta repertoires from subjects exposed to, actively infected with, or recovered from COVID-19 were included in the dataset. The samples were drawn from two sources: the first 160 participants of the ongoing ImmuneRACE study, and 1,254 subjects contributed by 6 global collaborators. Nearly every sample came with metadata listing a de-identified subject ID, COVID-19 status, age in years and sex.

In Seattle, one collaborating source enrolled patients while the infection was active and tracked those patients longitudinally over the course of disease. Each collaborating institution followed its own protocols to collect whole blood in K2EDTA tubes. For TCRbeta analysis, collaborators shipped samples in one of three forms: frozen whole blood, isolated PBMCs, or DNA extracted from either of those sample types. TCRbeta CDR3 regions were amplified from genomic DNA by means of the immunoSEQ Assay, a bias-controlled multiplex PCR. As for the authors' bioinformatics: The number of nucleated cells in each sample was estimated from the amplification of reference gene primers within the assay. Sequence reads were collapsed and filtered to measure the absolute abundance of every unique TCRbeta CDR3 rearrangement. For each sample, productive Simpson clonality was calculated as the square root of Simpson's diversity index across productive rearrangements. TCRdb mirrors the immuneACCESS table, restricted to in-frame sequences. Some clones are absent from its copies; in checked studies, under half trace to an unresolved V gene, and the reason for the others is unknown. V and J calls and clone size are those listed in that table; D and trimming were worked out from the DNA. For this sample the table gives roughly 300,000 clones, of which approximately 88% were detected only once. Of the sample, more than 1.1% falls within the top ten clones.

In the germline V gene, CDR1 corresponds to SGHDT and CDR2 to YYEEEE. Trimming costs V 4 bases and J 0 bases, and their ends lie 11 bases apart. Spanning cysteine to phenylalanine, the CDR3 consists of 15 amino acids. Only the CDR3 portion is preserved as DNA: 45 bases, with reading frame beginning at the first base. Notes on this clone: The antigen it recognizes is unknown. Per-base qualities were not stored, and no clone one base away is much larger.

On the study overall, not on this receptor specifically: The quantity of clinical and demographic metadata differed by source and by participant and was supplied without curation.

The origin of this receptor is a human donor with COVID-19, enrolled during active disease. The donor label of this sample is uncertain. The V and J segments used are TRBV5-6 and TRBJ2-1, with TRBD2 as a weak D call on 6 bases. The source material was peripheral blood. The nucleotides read TGTGCCAGCAGCCAATTAGCGGTCTCCTACAATGAGCAGTTCTTC. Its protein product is CASSQLAVSYNEQFF.